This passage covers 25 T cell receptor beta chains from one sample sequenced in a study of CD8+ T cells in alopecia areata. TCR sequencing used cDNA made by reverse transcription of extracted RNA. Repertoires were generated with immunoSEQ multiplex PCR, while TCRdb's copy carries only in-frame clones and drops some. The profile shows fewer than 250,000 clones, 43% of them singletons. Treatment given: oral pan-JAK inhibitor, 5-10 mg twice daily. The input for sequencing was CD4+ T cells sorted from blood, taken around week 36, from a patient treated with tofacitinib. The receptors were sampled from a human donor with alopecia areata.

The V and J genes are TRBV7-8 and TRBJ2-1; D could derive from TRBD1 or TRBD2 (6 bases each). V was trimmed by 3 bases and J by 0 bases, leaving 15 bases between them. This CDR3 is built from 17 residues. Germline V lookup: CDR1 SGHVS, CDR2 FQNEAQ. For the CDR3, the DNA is TGTGCCAGCAGCTTGAACGGGGGCGCACGCTCCTACAATGAGCAGTTCTTC. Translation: CASSLNGGARSYNEQFF.

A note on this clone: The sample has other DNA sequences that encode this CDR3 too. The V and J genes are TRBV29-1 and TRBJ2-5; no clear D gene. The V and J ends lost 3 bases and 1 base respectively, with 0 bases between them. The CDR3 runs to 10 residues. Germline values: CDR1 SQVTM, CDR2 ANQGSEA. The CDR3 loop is CSVDQETQYF. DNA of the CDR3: TGCAGCGTTGACCAAGAGACCCAGTACTTC.

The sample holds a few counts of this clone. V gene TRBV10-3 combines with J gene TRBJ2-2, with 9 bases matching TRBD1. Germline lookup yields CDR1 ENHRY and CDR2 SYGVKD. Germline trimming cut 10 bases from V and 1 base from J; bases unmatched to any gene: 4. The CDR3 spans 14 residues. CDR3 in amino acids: CATRQGGNTGELFF. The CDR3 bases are TGTGCCACCCGACAGGGGGGGAACACCGGGGAGCTGTTTTTT.

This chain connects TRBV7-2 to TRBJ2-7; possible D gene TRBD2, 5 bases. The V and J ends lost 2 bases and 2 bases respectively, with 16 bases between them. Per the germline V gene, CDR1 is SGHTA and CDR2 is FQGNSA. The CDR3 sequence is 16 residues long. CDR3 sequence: CASSLIRRAGPYEQYF. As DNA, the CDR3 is TGTGCCAGCAGCTTAATTCGCCGGGCGGGTCCCTACGAGCAGTACTTC. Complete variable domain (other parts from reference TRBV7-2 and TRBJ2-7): GAGVSQSPSNKVTEKGKDVELRCDPISGHTALYWYRQSLGQGLEFLIYFQGNSAPDKSGLPSDRFSAERTGGSVSTLTIQRTQQEDSAVYLCASSLIRRAGPYEQYFGPGTRLTVT.

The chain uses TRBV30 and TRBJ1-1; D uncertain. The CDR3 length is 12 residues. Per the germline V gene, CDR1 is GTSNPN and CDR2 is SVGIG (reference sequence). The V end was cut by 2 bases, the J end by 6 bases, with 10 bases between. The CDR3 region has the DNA TGTGCCTGGAGTTCCTATGTCTCTGAAGCTTTCTTT. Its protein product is CAWSSYVSEAFF.

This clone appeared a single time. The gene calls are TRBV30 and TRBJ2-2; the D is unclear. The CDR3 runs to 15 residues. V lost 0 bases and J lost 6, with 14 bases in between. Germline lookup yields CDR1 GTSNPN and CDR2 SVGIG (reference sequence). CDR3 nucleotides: TGTGCCTGGAGTGTACCACTTGTAAGGGCCGGGGAGCTGTTTTTT. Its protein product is CAWSVPLVRAGELFF.

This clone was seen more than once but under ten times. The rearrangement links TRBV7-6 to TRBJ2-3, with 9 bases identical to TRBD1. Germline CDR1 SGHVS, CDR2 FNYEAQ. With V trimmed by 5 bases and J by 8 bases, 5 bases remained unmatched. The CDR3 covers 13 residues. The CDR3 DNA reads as TGTGCCAGCAGCCGGGGACAGGGCGGTACGCAGTATTTT. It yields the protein CASSRGQGGTQYF.

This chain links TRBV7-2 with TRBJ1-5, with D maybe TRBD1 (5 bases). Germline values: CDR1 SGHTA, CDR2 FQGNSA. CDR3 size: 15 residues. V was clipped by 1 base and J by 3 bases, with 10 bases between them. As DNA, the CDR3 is TGTGCCAGCAGCTTAGAGGGGACTGCCAATCAGCCCCAGCATTTT. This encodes CASSLEGTANQPQHF.

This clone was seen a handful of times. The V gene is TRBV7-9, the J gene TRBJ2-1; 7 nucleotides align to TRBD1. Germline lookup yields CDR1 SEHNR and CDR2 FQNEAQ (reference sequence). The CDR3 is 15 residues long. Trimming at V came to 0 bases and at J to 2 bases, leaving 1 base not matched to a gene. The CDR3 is CASSLAGTAYNEQFF. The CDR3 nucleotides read TGTGCCAGCAGCTTAGCCGGGACAGCCTACAATGAGCAGTTCTTC.

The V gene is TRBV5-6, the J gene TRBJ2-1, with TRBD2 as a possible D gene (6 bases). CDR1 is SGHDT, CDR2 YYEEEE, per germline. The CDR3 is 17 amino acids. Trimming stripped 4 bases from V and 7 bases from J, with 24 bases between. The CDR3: CASSGGGATRRGNEQFF. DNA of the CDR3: TGTGCCAGCAGCGGCGGAGGGGCAACAAGGAGAGGGAATGAGCAGTTCTTC.

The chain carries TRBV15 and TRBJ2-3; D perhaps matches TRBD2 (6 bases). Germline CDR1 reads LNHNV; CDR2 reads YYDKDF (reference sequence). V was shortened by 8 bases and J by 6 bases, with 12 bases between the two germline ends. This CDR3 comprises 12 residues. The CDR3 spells CATSEGTDTQYF. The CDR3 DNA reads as TGTGCCACCTCGGAGGGAACGGATACGCAGTATTTT.

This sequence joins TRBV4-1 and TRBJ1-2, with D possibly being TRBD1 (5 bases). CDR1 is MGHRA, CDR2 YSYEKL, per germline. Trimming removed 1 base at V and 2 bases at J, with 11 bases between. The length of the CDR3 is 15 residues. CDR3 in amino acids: CASSQGNRLNYGYTF. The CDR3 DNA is TGCGCCAGCAGCCAAGGGAACAGGCTGAACTATGGCTACACCTTC.

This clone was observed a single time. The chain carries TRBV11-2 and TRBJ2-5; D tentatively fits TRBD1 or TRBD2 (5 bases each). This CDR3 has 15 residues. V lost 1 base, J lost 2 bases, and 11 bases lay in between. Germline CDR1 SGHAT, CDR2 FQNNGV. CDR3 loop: CASSLVAGAQETQYF. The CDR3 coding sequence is TGTGCCAGCAGCTTAGTCGCCGGGGCACAAGAGACCCAGTACTTC.

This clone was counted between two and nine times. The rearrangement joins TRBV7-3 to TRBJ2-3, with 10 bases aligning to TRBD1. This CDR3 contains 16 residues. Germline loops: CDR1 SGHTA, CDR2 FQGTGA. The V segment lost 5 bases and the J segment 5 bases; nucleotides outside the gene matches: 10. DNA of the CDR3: TGTGCCAGCAGCCCCCGGACAGGGGGAGCACTAGATACGCAGTATTTT. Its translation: CASSPRTGGALDTQYF.

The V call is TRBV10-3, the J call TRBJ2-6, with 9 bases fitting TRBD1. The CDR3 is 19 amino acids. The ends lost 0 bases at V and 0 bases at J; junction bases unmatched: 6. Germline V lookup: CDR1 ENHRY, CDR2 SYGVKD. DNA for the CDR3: TGTGCCATCAGTGAGTCGATCGGACAGGGGACCTCTGGGGCCAACGTCCTGACTTTC. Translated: CAISESIGQGTSGANVLTF.

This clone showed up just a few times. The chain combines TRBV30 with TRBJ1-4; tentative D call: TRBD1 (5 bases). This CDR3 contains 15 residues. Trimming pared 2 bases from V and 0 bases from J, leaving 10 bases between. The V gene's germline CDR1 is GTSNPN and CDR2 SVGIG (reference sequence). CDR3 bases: TGTGCCTGGAGTAAGGGGATGGCAACTAATGAAAAACTGTTTTTT. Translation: CAWSKGMATNEKLFF. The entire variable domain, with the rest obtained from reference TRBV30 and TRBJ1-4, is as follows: SQTIHQWPATLVQPVGSPLSLECTVEGTSNPNLYWYRQAAGRGLQLLFYSVGIGQISSEVPQNLSASRPQDRQFILSSKKLLLSDSGFYLCAWSKGMATNEKLFFGSGTQLSVL.

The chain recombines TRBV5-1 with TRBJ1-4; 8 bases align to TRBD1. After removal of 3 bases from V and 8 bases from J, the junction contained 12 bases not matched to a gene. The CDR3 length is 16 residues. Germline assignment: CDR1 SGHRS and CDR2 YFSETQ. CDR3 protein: CASSSGQGKGKEKLFF. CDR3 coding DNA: TGCGCCAGCAGCTCTGGACAGGGTAAAGGGAAGGAAAAACTGTTTTTT.

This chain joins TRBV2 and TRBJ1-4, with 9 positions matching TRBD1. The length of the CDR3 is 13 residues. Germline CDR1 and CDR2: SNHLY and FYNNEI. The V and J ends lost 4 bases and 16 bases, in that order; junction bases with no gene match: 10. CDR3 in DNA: TGTGCCAGCAGTGGATCGACAGGGGGAAGTAGGTTTTTT. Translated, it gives CASSGSTGGSRFF. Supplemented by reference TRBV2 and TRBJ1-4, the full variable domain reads EPEVTQTPSHQVTQMGQEVILRCVPISNHLYFYWYRQILGQKVEFLVSFYNNEISEKSEIFDDQFSVERPDGSNFTLKIRSTKLEDSAMYFCASSGSTGGSRFFGSGTQLSVL.

The CDR3 coding sequence is TGCGCCAGCAGCCAAGTTGACCGAAGGGTCCGCGAGCAGTACTTC. This gives the protein CASSQVDRRVREQYF. This chain connects TRBV4-1 to TRBJ2-7; no firm D call. Germline V gives CDR1 MGHRA, CDR2 YSYEKL. V lost 1 base, J lost 6 bases, and 16 bases lay in between. The length of the CDR3 is 15 residues.

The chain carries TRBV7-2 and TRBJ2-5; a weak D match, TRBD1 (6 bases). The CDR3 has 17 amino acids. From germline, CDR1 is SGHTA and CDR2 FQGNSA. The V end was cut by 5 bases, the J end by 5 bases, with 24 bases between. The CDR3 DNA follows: TGTGCCAGCAGCCCGCCCGAGGCAGGGGCAGGGGATGAGACCCAGTACTTC. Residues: CASSPPEAGAGDETQYF.

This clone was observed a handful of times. The CDR3, as DNA: TGTGCCATTCCGACAGGGGAAACTGAAGCTTTCTTT. Residues: CAIPTGETEAFF. The chain employs TRBV7-9 and TRBJ1-1; 8 bases fit TRBD1. Trimming at V came to 10 bases and at J to 5 bases, leaving 6 bases not matched to a gene. The CDR3 runs to 12 residues. Germline V gene data show CDR1 as SEHNR and CDR2 as FQNEAQ (reference sequence).

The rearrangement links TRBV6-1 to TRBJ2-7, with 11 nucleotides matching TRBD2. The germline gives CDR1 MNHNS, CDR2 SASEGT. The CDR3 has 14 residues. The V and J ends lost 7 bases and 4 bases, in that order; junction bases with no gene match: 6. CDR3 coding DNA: TGTGCCAGCATCAGACTAGCGGGAACGTACGAGCAGTACTTC. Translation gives CASIRLAGTYEQYF.

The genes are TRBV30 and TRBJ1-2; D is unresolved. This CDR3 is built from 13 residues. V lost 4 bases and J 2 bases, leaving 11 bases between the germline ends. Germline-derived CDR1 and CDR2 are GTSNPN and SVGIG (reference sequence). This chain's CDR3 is CAWKGEENYGYTF. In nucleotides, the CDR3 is TGTGCCTGGAAAGGAGAAGAAAACTATGGCTACACCTTC.

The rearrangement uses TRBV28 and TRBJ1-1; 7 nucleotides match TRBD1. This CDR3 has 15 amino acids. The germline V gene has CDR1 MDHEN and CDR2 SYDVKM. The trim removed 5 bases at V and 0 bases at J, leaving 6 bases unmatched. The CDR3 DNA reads TGTGCCAGCAGTCCCTCGGGACAGCTGAACACTGAAGCTTTCTTT. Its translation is CASSPSGQLNTEAFF.

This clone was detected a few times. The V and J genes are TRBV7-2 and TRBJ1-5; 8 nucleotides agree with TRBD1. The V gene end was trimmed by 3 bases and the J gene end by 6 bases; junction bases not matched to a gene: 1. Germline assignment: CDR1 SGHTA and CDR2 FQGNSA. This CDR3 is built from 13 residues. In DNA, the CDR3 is TGTGCCAGCAGCTTCCAGGGGGCTCAGCCCCAGCATTTT. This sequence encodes CASSFQGAQPQHF.